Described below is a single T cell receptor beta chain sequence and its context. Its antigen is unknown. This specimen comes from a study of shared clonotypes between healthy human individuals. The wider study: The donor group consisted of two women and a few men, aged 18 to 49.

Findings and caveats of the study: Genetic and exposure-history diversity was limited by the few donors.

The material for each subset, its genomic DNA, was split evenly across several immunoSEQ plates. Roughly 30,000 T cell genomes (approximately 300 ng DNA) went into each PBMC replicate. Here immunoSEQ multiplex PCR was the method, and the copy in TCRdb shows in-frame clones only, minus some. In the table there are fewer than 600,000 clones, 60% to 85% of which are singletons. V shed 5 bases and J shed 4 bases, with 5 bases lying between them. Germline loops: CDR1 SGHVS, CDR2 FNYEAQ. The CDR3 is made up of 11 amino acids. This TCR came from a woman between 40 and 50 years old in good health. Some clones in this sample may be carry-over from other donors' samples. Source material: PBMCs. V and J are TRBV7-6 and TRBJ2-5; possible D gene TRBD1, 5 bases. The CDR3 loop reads CASSQGETQYF. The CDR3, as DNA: TGTGCCAGCAGCCAGGGAGAGACCCAGTACTTC.